One and the same sample provided the 32 T cell receptor beta chains below, sequenced in a study of cytomegalovirus exposure and HLA in healthy donors. This PCR relied on a set of 60 Vbeta primers and 13 Jbeta primers. Some clones are missing from TCRdb's copy, which holds only in-frame ones; the method was immunoSEQ multiplex PCR. The data show some 170,000 clones, 83% seen once. Sequenced input: PBMCs. These receptors were obtained from a man aged 50 to 60 in good health and CMV-seropositive.

Regarding this clone: Germline and junction disagree at one end, which may indicate a read error. This sequence joins TRBV6-1 and TRBJ2-7, with D possibly TRBD2 on 5 matching bases. Germline-derived CDR1 and CDR2 are MNHNS and SASEGT. The CDR3 is 13 amino acids. CDR3 sequence: CVSRLERAYEQYF. The CDR3 region has the DNA TGTGTCAGCAGGCTAGAGAGGGCCTACGAGCAGTACTTC.

The rearrangement uses TRBV6-1 and TRBJ1-1; a weak D match, TRBD1 (6 bases). CDR1 is MNHNS and CDR2 is SASEGT in the germline V gene. The V end was cut by 3 bases, the J end by 7 bases, with 15 bases between. The CDR3 is made up of 14 amino acids. This chain's CDR3 is CASSDNGQLSEAFF. The CDR3 DNA sequence: TGTGCCAGCAGTGATAACGGACAGCTGAGTGAAGCTTTCTTT.

The V call is TRBV4-1, the J call TRBJ2-3; 11 positions match TRBD2. V lost 2 bases and J lost 1; bases outside the gene matches: 5. The CDR3 spans 17 residues. Per the germline V gene, CDR1 is MGHRA and CDR2 is YSYEKL. This CDR3 is CASSQPLLAGGTDTQYF. CDR3 DNA: TGCGCCAGCAGCCAACCCCTACTAGCGGGGGGCACAGATACGCAGTATTTT.

The chain employs TRBV28 and TRBJ1-1, with a possible D match to TRBD1 (5 bases). V lost 6 bases to trimming and J lost 7 bases, with 9 bases between them. This CDR3 is 11 amino acids long. Germline CDR1 is MDHEN and CDR2 is SYDVKM. The CDR3 here is CASSPTVEAFF. The CDR3 nucleotides are TGTGCCAGCAGCCCGACAGTTGAAGCTTTCTTT.

The CDR3 region is CASSLSQGGNTIYF. The CDR3, as DNA: TGTGCCAGCAGCTTGTCACAGGGGGGAAACACCATATATTTT. The V gene is TRBV5-6, the J gene TRBJ1-3; 7 bases map to TRBD1. V was clipped by 1 base and J by 4 bases; unmatched bases: 2. The CDR3 contains 14 residues. Germline loops: CDR1 SGHDT, CDR2 YYEEEE.

The chain employs TRBV14 and TRBJ2-7, with D perhaps matching TRBD1 (5 bases). Per the germline V gene, CDR1 is SGHDN and CDR2 is FVKESK. Trimming left V 3 bases short and J 0 bases short, with 9 bases between. This CDR3 is 14 amino acids long. The CDR3 loop reads CASSHWTISYEQYF. CDR3 bases: TGTGCCAGCAGCCATTGGACAATCTCCTACGAGCAGTACTTC.

This chain joins TRBV30 and TRBJ1-3; a possible D gene is TRBD1 (5 bases). Trimming took 0 bases from V and 8 from J, leaving 11 bases between them. This CDR3 has 13 residues. Germline CDR1 reads GTSNPN; CDR2 reads SVGIG (reference sequence). In nucleotides, the CDR3 is TGTGCCTGGAGTGTCGGGGGTAGGGACACCATATATTTT. Its protein is CAWSVGGRDTIYF.

The gene calls are TRBV6-1 and TRBJ2-1, with TRBD1 identical over 9 bases. CDR1 and CDR2 from the germline V gene are MNHNS and SASEGT. Germline trimming cut 6 bases from V and 5 bases from J; bases unmatched to any gene: 8. The CDR3 length is 15 residues. CDR3 sequence reads: CASRSRDRVDNEQFF. The DNA of the CDR3 is TGTGCCAGCAGAAGTCGGGACAGGGTCGACAATGAGCAGTTCTTC.

The chain has TRBV27 and TRBJ2-7, with no clear D. The CDR3 spans 15 residues. V gave up 6 bases and J gave up 2 bases, with 17 bases separating them. The germline gives CDR1 MNHEY, CDR2 SMNVEV (reference sequence). The CDR3 region has the DNA TGTGCCAGCAGCACTAAGACTGGTGGTCCCTACGAGCAGTACTTC. It is translated as CASSTKTGGPYEQYF.

The chain uses TRBV9 and TRBJ1-1; possible D gene TRBD1, 5 bases. Germline values: CDR1 SGDLS, CDR2 YYNGEE. Deletions cut 4 bases from V and 4 bases from J, with 17 bases between. The CDR3 sequence is 15 residues long. CDR3 nucleotide sequence: TGTGCCAGCAGCCCTCAACGGGGGGGGATCACTGAAGCTTTCTTT. Amino acids: CASSPQRGGITEAFF.

The DNA of the CDR3 is TGCGCCAGCAGCCAAATTGCCGGGACAGGGAAGGGAGATGGCTACACCTTC. Translated, it gives CASSQIAGTGKGDGYTF. The V gene is TRBV4-1, the J gene TRBJ1-2, with TRBD1 matching 9 bases. Per germline, CDR1 MGHRA and CDR2 YSYEKL. V gave up 2 bases and J gave up 6 bases; unmatched junction bases: 13. This CDR3 has 17 residues.

The V and J genes are TRBV20-1 and TRBJ2-3; the D is unclear. The CDR3 has 11 residues. Germline V gives CDR1 DFQATT, CDR2 SNEGSKA (reference sequence). V was cut by 6 bases and J by 6 bases, with 10 bases left in between. The CDR3: CSATLGDTQYF. The CDR3 coding sequence is TGCAGTGCAACCCTAGGCGATACGCAGTATTTT.

V gene TRBV27 combines with J gene TRBJ2-1; no definite D call. This CDR3 has 13 amino acids. Germline CDR1 and CDR2: MNHEY and SMNVEV (reference sequence). Trimming stripped 6 bases from V and 8 bases from J, with 14 bases between. The CDR3: CASRGEARHEQFF. CDR3 bases: TGTGCCAGCAGAGGAGAGGCGCGCCATGAGCAGTTCTTC.

The chain couples TRBV12-5 to TRBJ1-3; the D is unclear. This CDR3 is built from 13 residues. V shed 6 bases and J shed 0 bases, with 6 bases lying between them. Germline CDR1 is LGHNT and CDR2 is FRNRAP. In DNA, the CDR3 is TGTGCTAGTGGCCCTTCCTCTGGAAACACCATATATTTT. This sequence encodes CASGPSSGNTIYF.

The gene calls are TRBV28 and TRBJ2-3; D may be TRBD2 (6 bases). Trimming took 6 bases from V and 3 from J, leaving 7 bases between them. CDR3 length: 12 amino acids. CDR1 and CDR2 (germline): MDHEN, SYDVKM. CDR3 loop: CASRGLTDTQYF. The CDR3 DNA reads as TGTGCCAGCAGAGGACTAACAGATACGCAGTATTTT. Using reference TRBV28 and TRBJ2-3 for the parts outside the CDR3, the full variable domain is DVKVTQSSRYLVKRTGEKVFLECVQDMDHENMFWYRQDPGLGLRLIYFSYDVKMKEKGDIPEGYSVSREKKERFSLILESASTNQTSMYLCASRGLTDTQYFGPGTRLTVL.

The V and J genes are TRBV29-1 and TRBJ2-3, with a tentative D call TRBD2 (5 bases). The CDR3 has 15 residues. V was clipped by 1 base and J by 5 bases, with 16 bases between them. CDR1 is SQVTM, CDR2 ANQGSEA, per germline. CDR3 DNA: TGCAGCGTTGAAGCCTCTGGTGGCCGGGGAGATACGCAGTATTTT. As protein: CSVEASGGRGDTQYF.

The sample holds a few counts of this clone. V is TRBV7-9 and J is TRBJ1-4; maybe TRBD1 (5 bases). CDR3 length equals 15 residues. CDR1 is SEHNR and CDR2 is FQNEAQ in the germline V gene (reference sequence). The V and J ends lost 4 bases and 7 bases respectively, with 16 bases between them. CDR3 bases: TGTGCCAGCAGCTCGCTTAAGGGGCTGGGTGAAAAACTGTTTTTT. Translated: CASSSLKGLGEKLFF. Looking up the rest from reference TRBV7-9 and TRBJ1-4 gives the full variable domain: DTGVSQNPRHKITKRGQNVTFRCDPISEHNRLYWYRQTLGQGPEFLTYFQNEAQLEKSRLLSDRFSAERPKGSFSTLEIQRTEQGDSAMYLCASSSLKGLGEKLFFGSGTQLSVL.

The chain uses TRBV5-5 and TRBJ1-5; D might be TRBD1 (5 bases). CDR3 length: 15 residues. The germline gives CDR1 SGHKS, CDR2 YYEKEE (reference sequence). V was trimmed by 0 bases and J by 0 bases, leaving 7 bases between them. The CDR3: CASSLAGVSNQPQHF. CDR3 nucleotide sequence: TGTGCCAGCAGCTTGGCGGGGGTTAGCAATCAGCCCCAGCATTTT.

The chain links TRBV18 to TRBJ1-6, with a weak D call TRBD1 (5 bases). With 3 bases removed from V and 10 bases from J, the gap between germline ends came to 16 bases. CDR1 and CDR2 from the germline V gene are KGHSH and LQKENI. CDR3 length equals 15 residues. CDR3 region: CASSPQDSGGSPLHF. In DNA form, the CDR3 reads TGTGCCAGCTCACCTCAAGACAGCGGAGGGTCACCCCTCCACTTT.

The J gene is TRBJ1-1, the V gene TRBV19; D may be TRBD1 (5 bases). Per germline, CDR1 LNHDA and CDR2 SQIVND (reference sequence). The germline V and J ends were trimmed by 3 bases and 1 base, with 12 bases remaining between them. The CDR3 has 15 residues. CDR3 sequence: CASSIRTLKNTEAFF. As DNA, the CDR3 is TGTGCCAGTAGTATCCGGACACTGAAGAACACTGAAGCTTTCTTT.

The chain is built from TRBV18 and TRBJ2-5; 10 bases match TRBD1. This CDR3 has 15 residues. The V gene end was trimmed by 3 bases and the J gene end by 9 bases; junction bases not matched to a gene: 10. Germline V gene lookup returns CDR1 KGHSH and CDR2 LQKENI. CDR3 amino acids: CASSPGTGVAMSQYF. Written as DNA, the CDR3 is TGTGCCAGCTCACCCGGGACAGGGGTGGCTATGTCCCAGTACTTC.

The V gene is TRBV7-3, the J gene TRBJ2-3, with 8 bases identical to TRBD1. This CDR3 has 14 residues. From germline, CDR1 is SGHTA and CDR2 FQGTGA. Germline trimming cut 6 bases from V and 3 bases from J; bases unmatched to any gene: 5. CDR3 sequence reads: CASSFRQGTDTQYF. The CDR3 DNA reads as TGTGCCAGCAGTTTTAGACAGGGGACAGATACGCAGTATTTT.

The rearrangement links TRBV29-1 to TRBJ2-5, with D possibly TRBD1 on 7 matching bases. The CDR3 runs to 14 residues. Deletions cut 4 bases from V and 0 bases from J, with 12 bases between. Germline V gives CDR1 SQVTM, CDR2 ANQGSEA. DNA for the CDR3: TGCAGCGTTGTGCGGGACAGTTACCAAGAGACCCAGTACTTC. Translating it yields CSVVRDSYQETQYF.

V gene TRBV9 combines with J gene TRBJ2-5; the match to TRBD2 covers 7 bases. Germline V gene lookup returns CDR1 SGDLS and CDR2 YYNGEE. The ends lost 0 bases at V and 1 base at J; junction bases unmatched: 9. The CDR3 totals 17 residues. CDR3 nucleotides: TGTGCCAGCAGCGTAGGGGCGTCTAGCGGACCCCAAGAGACCCAGTACTTC. Protein: CASSVGASSGPQETQYF.

J is TRBJ2-7 and V is TRBV18; 11 bases are shared with TRBD1. CDR1 KGHSH and CDR2 LQKENI come from the germline V gene. Trimming took 3 bases from V and 5 from J; bases not matched to a gene: 6. This CDR3 is 15 amino acids long. The CDR3 is CASSPLGTGGDEQYF. Written as DNA, the CDR3 is TGTGCCAGCTCACCGTTGGGGACAGGGGGAGACGAGCAGTACTTC. Together with reference TRBV18 and TRBJ2-7, the CDR3 gives the full variable domain: NAGVMQNPRHLVRRRGQEARLRCSPMKGHSHVYWYRQLPEEGLKFMVYLQKENIIDESGMPKERFSAEFPKEGPSILRIQQVVRGDSAAYFCASSPLGTGGDEQYFGPGTRLTVT.

This chain links TRBV7-2 with TRBJ2-7; 10 bases are shared with TRBD1. Germline CDR1 reads SGHTA; CDR2 reads FQGNSA. This CDR3 comprises 15 residues. Losses at the gene ends were 1 base for V and 4 bases for J; bases not matched to a gene: 4. CDR3 sequence (DNA): TGTGCCAGCAGCTTAGTGGGGACAGGGGTTTACGAGCAGTACTTC. Translation: CASSLVGTGVYEQYF.

This clone was counted once. The CDR3 sequence: CASSSTGEQYF. CDR3 DNA sequence: TGTGCCAGCAGCTCGACAGGAGAGCAGTACTTC. This sequence joins TRBV11-2 and TRBJ2-7; tentatively, D is TRBD1 (6 bases). Germline V gene sequence: CDR1 SGHAT, CDR2 FQNNGV. Between the trimmed V and J ends, which lost 4 bases and 7 bases, there was a span of 8 bases. The CDR3 has 11 residues.

V is TRBV7-9 and J is TRBJ2-5; TRBD2 might be the D (5 bases). CDR1 is SEHNR, CDR2 FQNEAQ, per germline (reference sequence). V was trimmed by 5 bases and J by 4 bases, leaving 11 bases between them. The CDR3 covers 13 residues. The chain's CDR3 is CASSLGLGETQYF. In DNA, the CDR3 is TGTGCCAGCAGCCTAGGACTGGGAGAGACCCAGTACTTC. The full variable domain, rest sourced from reference TRBV7-9 and TRBJ2-5, is DTGVSQNPRHKITKRGQNVTFRCDPISEHNRLYWYRQTLGQGPEFLTYFQNEAQLEKSRLLSDRFSAERPKGSFSTLEIQRTEQGDSAMYLCASSLGLGETQYFGPGTRLLVL.

This chain connects TRBV6-6 to TRBJ1-4; D is unresolved. The CDR3 contains 14 residues. Germline assignment: CDR1 MNHNY and CDR2 SVGAGI (reference sequence). Trimming left V 6 bases short and J 0 bases short, with 8 bases between. Written as DNA, the CDR3 is TGTGCCAGCAGGACTGGTGCAACTAATGAAAAACTGTTTTTT. Translated: CASRTGATNEKLFF.

This chain links TRBV27 with TRBJ2-5; weak D call: TRBD2 (5 bases). The J call is in doubt because the DNA end fits TRBJ2-7 better. This CDR3 spans 12 amino acids. Germline CDR1 MNHEY, CDR2 SMNVEV (reference sequence). This chain's CDR3 is CASSEGSYEQYF. In DNA, the CDR3 is TGTGCCAGCAGCGAGGGCTCCTACGAGCAGTACTTC.

The rearrangement joins TRBV19 to TRBJ2-7, with D possibly being TRBD2 (6 bases). The V gene's germline CDR1 is LNHDA and CDR2 SQIVND (reference sequence). The CDR3 has 14 residues. V was pared by 6 bases and J by 4 bases, with 16 bases between. The CDR3 sequence: CASSVRDRSYEQYF. In nucleotides, the CDR3 is TGTGCCAGTAGCGTGCGGGACCGCTCTTACGAGCAGTACTTC.

This clone was counted a few times. The chain uses TRBV7-3 and TRBJ1-1; D remains ambiguous. The germline V gene encodes CDR1 SGHTA and CDR2 FQGTGA. V was cut by 2 bases and J by 4 bases, with 8 bases left in between. This CDR3 contains 13 residues. The CDR3 here is CASSLQASTEAFF. The CDR3 bases are TGTGCCAGCAGCTTACAGGCTTCCACTGAAGCTTTCTTT.